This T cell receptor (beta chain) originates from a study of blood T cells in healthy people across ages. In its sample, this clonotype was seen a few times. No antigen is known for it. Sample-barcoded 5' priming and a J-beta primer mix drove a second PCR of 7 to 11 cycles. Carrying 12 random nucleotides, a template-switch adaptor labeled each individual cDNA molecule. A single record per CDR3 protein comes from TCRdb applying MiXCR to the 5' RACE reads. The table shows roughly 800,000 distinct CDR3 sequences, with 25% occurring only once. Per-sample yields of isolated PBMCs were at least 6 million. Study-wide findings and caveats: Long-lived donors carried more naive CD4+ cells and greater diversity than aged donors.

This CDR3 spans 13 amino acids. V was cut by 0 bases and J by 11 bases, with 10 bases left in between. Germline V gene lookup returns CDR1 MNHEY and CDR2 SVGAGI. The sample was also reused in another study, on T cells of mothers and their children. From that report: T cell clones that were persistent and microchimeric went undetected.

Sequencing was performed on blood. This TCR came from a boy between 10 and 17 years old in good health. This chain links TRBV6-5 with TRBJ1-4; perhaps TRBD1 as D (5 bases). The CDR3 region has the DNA TGTGCCAGCAGTTACTCTGGGGGTGGCAAACTGTTTTTT. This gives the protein CASSYSGGGKLFF.